This passage covers 24 T cell receptor beta chains from one sample sequenced in a study of T cells in Graves' hyperthyroidism and ophthalmopathy (dated by TCRdb to between 2018 and 2021). The library was built by means of multiplex PCR. For sequencing, an Illumina HiSeq 2000 was employed. The TCR beta CDR3 regions were amplified from RNA transcripts. For the first round of RT-PCR on the TCR CDR3, the HTBI primer set was used together with the Qiagen OneStep RT-PCR kit. Through fastp at Q25 and MiXCR, TCRdb rebuilt clones from the public reads, retaining in-frame beta chains. Every CDR3 protein is listed once, alongside the most common genes and DNA of its rows. The sample table shows about 350,000 distinct CDR3 sequences, and around 18% are seen once. The ten largest clones represent about a sixth of the sample. Sequenced input: blood. Receptors were obtained from a woman in her thirties or forties with Graves' ophthalmopathy.

This clonotype came up many times. V and J are TRBV11-1 and TRBJ2-2; D gene unclear. Trimming cost V 2 bases and J 6 bases, with 7 bases left between them. The germline gives CDR1 SGHAT, CDR2 FQDESV (reference sequence). The CDR3 runs to 13 residues. CDR3 in amino acids: CASSLLFPGELFF. CDR3 bases: TGTGCCAGCAGCTTACTGTTCCCCGGGGAGCTGTTTTTT.

This clonotype was seen repeatedly, ten times or more. The chain recombines TRBV28 with TRBJ2-7; D uncertain. Germline lookup yields CDR1 MDHEN and CDR2 SYDVKM. V lost 7 bases to trimming and J lost 3 bases, with 4 bases between them. The CDR3 extends over 10 amino acids. DNA for the CDR3: TGTGCCAGCATGCGCTACGAGCAGTACTTC. Protein: CASMRYEQYF. The full variable domain, with the rest looked up from reference TRBV28 and TRBJ2-7, is DVKVTQSSRYLVKRTGEKVFLECVQDMDHENMFWYRQDPGLGLRLIYFSYDVKMKEKGDIPEGYSVSREKKERFSLILESASTNQTSMYLCASMRYEQYFGPGTRLTVT.

The table lists this clonotype with many counts. The chain carries TRBV6-5 and TRBJ2-5; possible D gene TRBD2, 6 bases. The germline V and J ends were trimmed by 2 bases and 5 bases, with 12 bases remaining between them. This CDR3 contains 14 residues. Germline CDR1 is MNHEY and CDR2 is SVGAGI. CDR3 region: CASSYSGSGETQYF. For the CDR3, the DNA is TGTGCCAGCAGTTACAGCGGGTCTGGGGAGACCCAGTACTTC.

The chain links TRBV28 to TRBJ1-6; D may be TRBD1 (5 bases). Per germline, CDR1 MDHEN and CDR2 SYDVKM. CDR3 size: 14 residues. V lost 5 bases and J lost 8, with 13 bases in between. CDR3 sequence (DNA): TGTGCCAGCAGTCCCCCGGGACCCCATTCACCCCTCCACTTT. It translates to CASSPPGPHSPLHF.

This clonotype was seen ten or more times. The V and J genes are TRBV6-5 and TRBJ1-5; TRBD1 matches 7 bases. J gave up 4 bases and V 7 bases, and 7 bases lay outside the gene matches. The CDR3 has 14 amino acids. CDR1 MNHEY and CDR2 SVGAGI come from the germline V gene. The CDR3 loop reads CASTWSRGNQPQHF. The CDR3 DNA reads TGTGCCAGCACCTGGAGCAGGGGGAATCAGCCCCAGCATTTT.

The V gene is TRBV7-3, the J gene TRBJ2-5, with 8 nucleotides matching TRBD2. Per germline, CDR1 SGHTA and CDR2 FQGTGA. V was pared by 5 bases and J by 4 bases, with 12 bases of the junction left unmatched. This CDR3 region has 16 residues. CDR3 residues: CASSPGSGSGGETQYF. The DNA for the CDR3 is TGTGCCAGCAGCCCGGGAAGCGGGAGCGGGGGAGAGACCCAGTACTTC.

This clonotype has at least ten counts. The CDR3 loop reads CASTGGRGEQYF. The DNA for the CDR3 is TGTGCCAGCACCGGAGGCAGGGGCGAGCAGTACTTC. The chain is built from TRBV27 and TRBJ2-7; possibly TRBD1 for D (6 bases). Trimming removed 7 bases at V and 6 bases at J, with 13 bases between. This CDR3 spans 12 amino acids. Germline assignment: CDR1 MNHEY and CDR2 SMNVEV (reference sequence).

This clonotype was recorded many times. J is TRBJ2-7 and V is TRBV15, with TRBD2 matching 7 bases. Germline V gene sequence: CDR1 LNHNV, CDR2 YYDKDF (reference sequence). Trimming took 8 bases from V and 4 from J; bases not matched to a gene: 5. CDR3 size: 12 residues. The CDR3, as DNA: TGTGCCACCCGCGGCGGGGGATACGAGCAGTACTTC. Translating it yields CATRGGGYEQYF.

This clonotype was seen a few times. The chain carries TRBV3-1 and TRBJ1-5; 7 nucleotides agree with TRBD1. V shed 5 bases, J shed 9 bases, and the junction held 10 bases outside the gene matches. Per germline, CDR1 LGHDT and CDR2 YNNKEL (reference sequence). The CDR3 is made up of 14 amino acids. CDR3 in DNA: TGTGCCAGCAGCGGCGACAGGGTTTCAAGGCCCCAGCATTTT. It encodes CASSGDRVSRPQHF.

This clonotype was recorded many times. The V and J genes are TRBV30 and TRBJ2-7; 10 nucleotides line up with TRBD1. V trimming: 4 bases; J trimming: 0 bases; junction bases outside the gene matches: 6. The CDR3 length is 15 residues. Per the germline V gene, CDR1 is GTSNPN and CDR2 is SVGIG (reference sequence). In nucleotides, the CDR3 is TGTGCCTGGACCGGGACAGGGGAAAGCTCCTACGAGCAGTACTTC. This translates into CAWTGTGESSYEQYF.

This clonotype was recorded at least ten times. The chain employs TRBV28 and TRBJ2-7; no clear D gene. The CDR3 covers 13 residues. Looked up from germline, CDR1 is MDHEN and CDR2 is SYDVKM. The V and J ends lost 5 bases and 3 bases respectively, with 11 bases between them. The CDR3 DNA follows: TGTGCCAGCAGTCCGGACCTTTTCTACGAGCAGTACTTC. Translation gives CASSPDLFYEQYF.

The chain is built from TRBV15 and TRBJ2-7; D is uncertain. The CDR3 loop spans 14 amino acids. V was trimmed by 0 bases and J by 4 bases, leaving 10 bases between them. The germline V gene has CDR1 LNHNV and CDR2 YYDKDF (reference sequence). The CDR3 nucleotides read TGTGCCACCAGCAGAGACCTCTTACAGTACGAGCAGTACTTC. As protein: CATSRDLLQYEQYF.

In regard to this clonotype: This may stem from a read error, because a much larger clone lies one nucleotide away. The chain uses TRBV11-2 and TRBJ2-7; 7 positions agree with TRBD1. The J segment lost 0 bases and the V segment lost 7 bases, leaving 12 bases of the junction unmatched. CDR3 length equals 16 residues. CDR1 and CDR2 from the germline V gene are SGHAT and FQNNGV. The CDR3 spells CASNSEGQTYSYEQYF. In DNA, the CDR3 is TGTGCCAGCAACTCTGAGGGACAGACCTACTCCTACGAGCAGTACTTC.

This clonotype was observed at least ten times. V gene TRBV30 combines with J gene TRBJ2-7; the D gene is possibly TRBD2 (5 bases). Per germline, CDR1 GTSNPN and CDR2 SVGIG (reference sequence). V was clipped by 0 bases and J by 0 bases, with 9 bases between them. The CDR3 sequence is 14 residues long. CDR3 sequence (DNA): TGTGCCTGGAGTGTAGGACTGGGCTCCTACGAGCAGTACTTC. It translates to CAWSVGLGSYEQYF. Full variable domain (remainder filled in from reference TRBV30 and TRBJ2-7): SQTIHQWPATLVQPVGSPLSLECTVEGTSNPNLYWYRQAAGRGLQLLFYSVGIGQISSEVPQNLSASRPQDRQFILSSKKLLLSDSGFYLCAWSVGLGSYEQYFGPGTRLTVT.

Concerning this clonotype itself: Possible read error: a much larger clone is one base away. This chain connects TRBV29-1 to TRBJ2-5; D is undetermined. Looked up from germline, CDR1 is SQVTM and CDR2 is ANQGSEA. The CDR3 extends over 12 amino acids. Trimming cost V 4 bases and J 1 base, with 7 bases left between them. The CDR3 spells CSVVGTQETQYF. CDR3 coding DNA: TGCAGCGTTGTCGGCACCCAAGAGACCCAGTACTTC.

This clonotype has a count of ten or more. The chain joins TRBV28 to TRBJ1-2; no reliable D call. The CDR3 sequence is 17 residues long. V was clipped by 10 bases and J by 3 bases, with 27 bases between them. Per germline, CDR1 MDHEN and CDR2 SYDVKM. CDR3 in amino acids: CATLDRIVEGGDYGYTF. CDR3 sequence (DNA): TGTGCCACCTTGGATAGGATTGTTGAGGGTGGGGACTATGGCTACACCTTC.

This clonotype appeared many times. This rearrangement joins TRBV5-1 to TRBJ1-1, with D maybe TRBD1 (5 bases). There are 15 residues in the CDR3. The germline CDR1 and CDR2 sequences are SGHRS and YFSETQ. Trimming took off 0 bases at V and 0 bases at J, with 9 bases between the two ends. As DNA, the CDR3 is TGCGCCAGCAGCTTGGGCGGCAGGGTGAACACTGAAGCTTTCTTT. Amino acid sequence: CASSLGGRVNTEAFF.

This clonotype was counted ten times or more. At one of its ends the junction is not consistent with the germline gene, which may arise from a read error. The rearrangement links TRBV2 to TRBJ1-5, with TRBD1 identical over 9 bases. CDR1 SNHLY and CDR2 FYNNEI come from the germline V gene. The CDR3 loop spans 16 amino acids. The CDR3 bases are TGTGCCAGCAGGGAAGTTGACAGGGGGGTTTATCAGCCCCAGCATTTT. It specifies CASREVDRGVYQPQHF. Full variable domain (remainder filled in from reference TRBV2 and TRBJ1-5): EPEVTQTPSHQVTQMGQEVILRCVPISNHLYFYWYRQILGQKVEFLVSFYNNEISEKSEIFDDQFSVERPDGSNFTLKIRSTKLEDSAMYFCASREVDRGVYQPQHFGDGTRLSIL.

J is TRBJ2-7 and V is TRBV12-3 or TRBV12-4, with TRBD1 identical over 9 bases. The V and J ends lost 5 bases and 5 bases, in that order; junction bases with no gene match: 7. The CDR3 is 14 residues long. CDR3: CASSPGQGTDEQYF. The CDR3 bases are TGTGCCAGCAGTCCGGGACAGGGTACGGACGAGCAGTACTTC.

This clonotype was detected ten times or more. The CDR3: CASSLGPGDEQYF. The CDR3 nucleotides are TGTGCCAGCAGCTTGGGACCCGGGGACGAGCAGTACTTC. The chain recombines TRBV7-2 with TRBJ2-7, with D perhaps given as TRBD1 or TRBD2 (5 bases each). Trimming took 3 bases from V and 5 from J, leaving 11 bases between them. The CDR3 consists of 13 residues. Germline V gene sequence: CDR1 SGHTA, CDR2 FQGNSA.

This clonotype was seen many times. The chain employs TRBV6-2 or TRBV6-3 and TRBJ2-5; 8 nucleotides match TRBD1. CDR3 length equals 13 residues. Germline V gives CDR1 MNHEY, CDR2 SVGEGT. Trimming at V came to 8 bases and at J to 1 base, leaving 3 bases not matched to a gene. CDR3 sequence reads: CASRTGPQETQYF. DNA of the CDR3: TGTGCCAGCCGGACAGGGCCCCAAGAGACCCAGTACTTC.

This clonotype was recorded at least ten times. This chain links TRBV24-1 with TRBJ1-1, with TRBD1 as a possible D gene (5 bases). Germline V gene data show CDR1 as KGHDR and CDR2 as SFDVKD. This CDR3 contains 17 residues. Trimming left V 12 bases short and J 6 bases short, with 31 bases between. As DNA, the CDR3 is TGTGCCCCCGCCCAGCTCCCGGGACCTATATCCCCTCCTGAAGCTTTCTTT. Its translation is CAPAQLPGPISPPEAFF.

There are many counts of this clonotype. The rearrangement joins TRBV25-1 to TRBJ1-5; 8 bases map to TRBD1. The CDR3 runs to 14 residues. Germline loops: CDR1 MGHDK, CDR2 SYGVNS. The V segment lost 4 bases and the J segment 5 bases; nucleotides outside the gene matches: 4. DNA for the CDR3: TGTGCCAGCAGTGGGACAGGGACCTATCAGCCCCAGCATTTT. This encodes CASSGTGTYQPQHF.

This clonotype appeared many times. The rearrangement joins TRBV4-3 to TRBJ1-3, with D possibly being TRBD1 (5 bases). The V end lost 1 base, the J end lost 1 base, and 8 bases lay between the germline ends. Per germline, CDR1 LGHNA and CDR2 YSLEER. This CDR3 has 15 amino acids. The CDR3 loop reads CASSQVQGSGNTIYF. CDR3 DNA: TGCGCCAGCAGCCAAGTTCAGGGATCTGGAAACACCATATATTTT.